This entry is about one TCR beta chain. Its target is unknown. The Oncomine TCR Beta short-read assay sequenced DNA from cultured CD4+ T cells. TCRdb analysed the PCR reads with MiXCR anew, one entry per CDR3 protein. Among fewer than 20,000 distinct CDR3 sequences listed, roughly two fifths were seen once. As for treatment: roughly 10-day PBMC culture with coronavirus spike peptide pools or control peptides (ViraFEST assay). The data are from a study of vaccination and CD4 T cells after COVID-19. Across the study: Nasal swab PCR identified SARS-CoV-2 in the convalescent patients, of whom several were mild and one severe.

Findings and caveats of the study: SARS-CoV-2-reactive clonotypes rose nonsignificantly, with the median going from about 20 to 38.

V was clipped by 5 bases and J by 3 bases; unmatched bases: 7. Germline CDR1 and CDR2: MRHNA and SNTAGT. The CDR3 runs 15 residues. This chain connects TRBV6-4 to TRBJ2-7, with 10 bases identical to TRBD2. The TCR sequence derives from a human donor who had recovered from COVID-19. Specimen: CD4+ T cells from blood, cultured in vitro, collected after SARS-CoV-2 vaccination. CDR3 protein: CASSYLAGADYEQYF. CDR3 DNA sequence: TGTGCCAGCAGTTACCTAGCGGGGGCCGACTACGAGCAGTACTTC.